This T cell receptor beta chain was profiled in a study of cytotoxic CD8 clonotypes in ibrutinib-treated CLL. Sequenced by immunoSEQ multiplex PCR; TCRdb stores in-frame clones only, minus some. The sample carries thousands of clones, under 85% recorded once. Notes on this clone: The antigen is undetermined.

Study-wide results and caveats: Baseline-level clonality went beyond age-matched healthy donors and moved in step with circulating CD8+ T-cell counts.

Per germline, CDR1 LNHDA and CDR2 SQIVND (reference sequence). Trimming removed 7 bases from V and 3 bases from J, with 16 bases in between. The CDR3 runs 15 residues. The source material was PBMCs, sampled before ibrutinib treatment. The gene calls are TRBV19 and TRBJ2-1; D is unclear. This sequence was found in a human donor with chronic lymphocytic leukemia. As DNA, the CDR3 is TGTGCCAGTACCCTCGTTTGGGGAAACTACAATGAGCAGTTCTTC. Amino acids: CASTLVWGNYNEQFF. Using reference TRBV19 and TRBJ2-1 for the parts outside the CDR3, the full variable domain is DGGITQSPKYLFRKEGQNVTLSCEQNLNHDAMYWYRQDPGQGLRLIYYSQIVNDFQKGDIAEGYSVSREKKESFPLTVTSAQKNPTAFYLCASTLVWGNYNEQFFGPGTRLTVL.